This TCR beta chain was retrieved from a study of PD-1 blockade in classical Hodgkin lymphoma. Produced via immunoSEQ multiplex PCR; TCRdb's table is partial and in-frame only. The sample has 96,000 or so clones, just over 90% seen once. Time point in this sample: cycle 4 day 1 (C4D1), after less than 7 weeks of nivolumab. With no exception, relapse followed autologous stem cell transplantation in all patients, and brentuximab vedotin exposure varied. Trimming shortened V by 0 bases and J by 6 bases, and 18 bases separated the two germline ends. The CDR3 consists of 16 residues. Germline values: CDR1 MGHRA, CDR2 YSYEKL.

This specimen was peripheral blood mononuclear cells (PBMCs), taken before the fourth cycle of nivolumab. The receptor's source is a human donor with classical Hodgkin lymphoma. This rearrangement joins TRBV4-1 to TRBJ2-7, with TRBD2 as a possible D gene (5 bases). The CDR3 sequence: CASSQDIARRLREQYF. CDR3 coding DNA: TGCGCCAGCAGCCAAGATATTGCACGAAGACTACGCGAGCAGTACTTC.